Listed below are T cell receptor beta chains from one sample, sequenced in a study of shared clonotypes between healthy human individuals. TCRdb's copy holds only in-frame clones and misses some; the assay was immunoSEQ multiplex PCR. The sample lists fewer than 1.8 million clones, just under 99% occurring once. Sequencing was carried out using naive CD4+ T cells sorted from blood. The origin of the receptors is a man in his thirties or forties in good health. Both conserved end residues are part of each CDR3. A D gene is named only where the DNA matches it firmly. Part of the rows lack a size; the others show once, few, many or a class for expanded clones.

abundance	v_gene	j_gene	d_gene	CDR3nt	CDR3aa
-	TRBV6-5	TRBJ2-2	-	TGTGCCAGCAGCCAACTAGCATTCGCCGGGGAGCTGTTTTTT	CASSQLAFAGELFF
-	TRBV21-1	TRBJ1-5	-	TGTGCCAGCAGCAAATATGACAGGGGGGTTAATCAGCCCCAGCATTTT	CASSKYDRGVNQPQHF
-	TRBV19	TRBJ2-6	TRBD1	TGTGCCAGTAGTCTTGGGGACAGGGGAGACAACGTCCTGACTTTC	CASSLGDRGDNVLTF
-	TRBV2	TRBJ1-5	-	TGTGCCAGCAGTGACGGAAAGGGGGATGGCAATCAGCCCCAGCATTTT	CASSDGKGDGNQPQHF
-	TRBV10-3	TRBJ1-1	-	TGTGCCATCAGTGAGTCGGTACAGACACTGAACACTGAAGCTTTCTTT	CAISESVQTLNTEAFF
-	TRBV19	TRBJ2-5	-	TGTGCCAGTAGTATAATGGTTTCAGAGACCCAGTACTTC	CASSIMVSETQYF
-	TRBV9	TRBJ2-1	TRBD2	TGTGCCAGCAGCGTACAGACTAGCGGGTCCTACAATGAGCAGTTCTTC	CASSVQTSGSYNEQFF
-	TRBV28	TRBJ1-1	-	TGTGCCAGCAGGGAAGGTACGACTGAAGCTTTCTTT	CASREGTTEAFF
-	TRBV5-1	TRBJ2-3	TRBD2	TGCGCCAGCAGCTTGGGGACTAGCGGCCCCACAGATACGCAGTATTTT	CASSLGTSGPTDTQYF
-	TRBV9	TRBJ2-7	-	TGTGCCAGCAGCGTAGTAGCGGAGGGCCCCTACGAGCAGTACTTC	CASSVVAEGPYEQYF
-	TRBV10-3	TRBJ2-7	-	TGTGCCATCAGTGAGTCGCAGGACCTACCCTACGAGCAGTACTTC	CAISESQDLPYEQYF
-	TRBV5-4	TRBJ2-7	TRBD1	TGTGCCAGCAGCTACCCGGGACAGGGAGCCAACGAGCAGTACTTC	CASSYPGQGANEQYF
-	TRBV18	TRBJ2-2	TRBD2	TGTGCCAGCTCCGGTACCCTAGCGGACTACACCGGGGAGCTGTTTTTT	CASSGTLADYTGELFF
-	TRBV19	TRBJ1-2	-	TGTGCCAGTAGTAGCCTGGGACCAAACTATGGCTACACCTTC	CASSSLGPNYGYTF
-	TRBV19	TRBJ1-1	TRBD1	TGTGCCAGTAGTATCGACAGGGAGGCGGCGAACACTGAAGCTTTCTTT	CASSIDREAANTEAFF
-	TRBV28	TRBJ1-2	-	TGTGCCAGCAGTTTACAAACTAAAACGGGTGGCTACACCTTC	CASSLQTKTGGYTF
once	TRBV27	TRBJ2-7	-	TGTGCCAGCAGTTTAGCGGGGCGTACCTACGAGCAGTACTTC	CASSLAGRTYEQYF
-	TRBV7-2	TRBJ1-2	-	TGTGCCAGCAGTCGATTTAACAGGGATCTCGGGGGCTACACCTTC	CASSRFNRDLGGYTF
-	TRBV6-5	TRBJ2-7	-	TGTGCCAGCAGTTACTCGATAGGCAGTGAGCAGTACTTC	CASSYSIGSEQYF
-	TRBV10-2	TRBJ1-5	-	TGCGCCAGCAGTGAGGGACACCGCAATCAGCCCCAGCATTTT	CASSEGHRNQPQHF
-	TRBV14	TRBJ2-3	-	TGTGCCAGCAGCCAAGATATTGGTTCATCAGATACGCAGTATTTT	CASSQDIGSSDTQYF
-	TRBV18	TRBJ1-4	TRBD1	TGTGCCAGCTCAAGGGACAGGGACTACCTTGAAAAACTGTTTTTT	CASSRDRDYLEKLFF
-	TRBV5-4	TRBJ1-5	-	TGTGCCAGCAGCTTGCGGGGGGCCAATCAGCCCCAGCATTTT	CASSLRGANQPQHF
-	TRBV11-2	TRBJ2-1	-	TGTGCCAGCAGCTTAAGCAGGGGTCTCTACAATGAGCAGTTCTTC	CASSLSRGLYNEQFF
-	TRBV5-1	TRBJ1-4	-	TGCGCCAGCAGCCCAGTGGGGTACAATGAAAAACTGTTTTTT	CASSPVGYNEKLFF